The 11 T cell receptor beta chains listed next were all sequenced from one sample in a study of spatial heterogeneity in lung cancer. Study findings and constraints: Expanded alpha and beta TCR counts within tumors tracked tumor mutation counts.

Time point specified: sample taken at primary tumor resection. One entry per CDR3 protein, called by TCRdb with MiXCR from the 5' RACE reads. This repertoire shows 15,000 to 20,000 distinct CDR3 sequences, 6.2% found once; its top ten account for approximately 6.2%. No cognate antigen is known for these TCRs. The sample was lung tumor tissue, taken at surgery. These receptors all stem from a male donor with early-stage non-small cell lung cancer.

This clonotype qualifies as medium-sized. CDR3 nucleotides: TGCAGTGCCAAGGGACACCTGAACACTGAAGCTTTCTTT. It codes for CSAKGHLNTEAFF. The rearrangement links TRBV20-1 to TRBJ1-1; perhaps TRBD1 as D (6 bases). Trimming stripped 6 bases from V and 0 bases from J, with 11 bases between. The CDR3 totals 13 residues. CDR1 DFQATT and CDR2 SNEGSKA come from the germline V gene (reference sequence).

For this clonotype: A clone one base away is much larger, so this may be a read error. The chain is built from TRBV5-6 and TRBJ2-1; D call uncertain. With 2 bases removed from V and 5 bases from J, the gap between germline ends came to 11 bases. This CDR3 has 14 residues. Germline values: CDR1 SGHDT, CDR2 YYEEEE. CDR3 coding DNA: TGTGCCAGCAGCTTTGGTACAGTAAACAATGAGCAGTTCTTC. Protein product: CASSFGTVNNEQFF.

This clonotype was counted ten times or more. This chain links TRBV20-1 with TRBJ1-2; 7 nucleotides match TRBD1. CDR3 length: 13 amino acids. V was pared by 3 bases and J by 4 bases, with 5 bases of the junction left unmatched. CDR1 is DFQATT and CDR2 is SNEGSKA in the germline V gene (reference sequence). The CDR3, as DNA: TGCAGTGCTAGGGAGGGGGCGATCTATGGCTACACCTTC. As protein: CSAREGAIYGYTF.

CDR3 coding DNA: TGTGCCTGGCAATCGACAGGAAATGAAAAACTGTTTTTT. This codes for CAWQSTGNEKLFF. The chain links TRBV30 to TRBJ1-4; TRBD1 might be the D (6 bases). This CDR3 comprises 13 residues. V was clipped by 5 bases and J by 5 bases, with 12 bases between them. The germline gives CDR1 GTSNPN, CDR2 SVGIG (reference sequence).

This clonotype is medium-sized (0.01 to 0.1%). The rearrangement joins TRBV28 to TRBJ1-3, with D uncertain. The CDR3 is 15 amino acids. Germline V gene sequence: CDR1 MDHEN, CDR2 SYDVKM. V was clipped by 3 bases and J by 3 bases, with 12 bases between them. In DNA form, the CDR3 reads TGTGCCAGCAGTTTGGGATTCGGTAATGGAAACACCATATATTTT. Translating it yields CASSLGFGNGNTIYF.

This clonotype was seen repeatedly, ten times or more. The rearrangement joins TRBV11-2 to TRBJ2-1; 11 bases align to TRBD2. The V gene end was trimmed by 0 bases and the J gene end by 8 bases; junction bases not matched to a gene: 9. Germline CDR1 and CDR2: SGHAT and FQNNGV. CDR3 length: 17 residues. CDR3 nucleotides: TGTGCCAGCAGCTTAGAGATTGGGCTAGCGGGGGGTTATGAGCAGTTCTTC. Translation: CASSLEIGLAGGYEQFF.

In this sample, this clonotype turned up many times. The CDR3 spells CASSQAGGNQPQHF. The CDR3 DNA follows: TGCGCCAGCAGCCAAGCTGGGGGTAATCAGCCCCAGCATTTT. The J gene is TRBJ1-5, the V gene TRBV4-3; TRBD1 might be the D (5 bases). V lost 1 base and J 4 bases, leaving 8 bases between the germline ends. The germline CDR1 and CDR2 sequences are LGHNA and YSLEER. The CDR3 extends over 14 amino acids.

This clonotype appeared many times. The rearrangement uses TRBV27 and TRBJ1-5, with no clear D. Trimming removed 2 bases at V and 7 bases at J, with 9 bases between. The germline CDR1 and CDR2 sequences are MNHEY and SMNVEV (reference sequence). The length of the CDR3 is 13 residues. CDR3 amino acids: CASSLQFAQPQHF. DNA of the CDR3: TGTGCCAGCAGTTTACAGTTTGCCCAGCCCCAGCATTTT.

Regarding this clonotype: One base away lies a much larger clone, so this may be a sequencing read error. V usage is TRBV7-8 and J usage is TRBJ2-2; D is uncertain. V dropped 5 bases and J dropped 7 bases, with 17 bases sitting between them. From germline, CDR1 is SGHVS and CDR2 FQNEAQ. The CDR3 contains 15 residues. CDR3 in DNA: TGTGCCAGCAGCGCTCGCGGACGGACCAGCGGGGAGCTGTTTTTT. Encoded protein: CASSARGRTSGELFF.

This clonotype was picked up many times. The CDR3 DNA follows: TGTGCCATCAGTGAGTCAGAACCAGGTCAGCCCCAGCATTTT. Amino acids: CAISESEPGQPQHF. The V gene is TRBV10-3, the J gene TRBJ1-5; D unresolved. The V gene lost 0 bases and the J gene lost 6 bases, with 9 bases spanning the gap. This CDR3 region has 14 residues. Germline-derived CDR1 and CDR2 are ENHRY and SYGVKD.

This clonotype was seen at least ten times. The rearrangement uses TRBV20-1 and TRBJ1-1; D call uncertain. V gave up 1 base and J gave up 0 bases, with 9 bases separating them. This CDR3 has 14 residues. Per germline, CDR1 DFQATT and CDR2 SNEGSKA (reference sequence). The DNA for the CDR3 is TGCAGTGCTAGAGTGACCTACTTGAACACTGAAGCTTTCTTT. Protein: CSARVTYLNTEAFF.